The 24 T cell receptor beta chains in this list originate from one sample, sequenced in a study of vaccination effects on CD4 cells after COVID-19. Sequencing followed a ViraFEST assay step that expanded antigen-specific CD4+ T cells with viral peptide pools. Subsequent to a culture period of about ten days, CD4+ T cells were isolated. The person had a PCR-confirmed SARS-CoV-2 infection during March to December 2020. Each participant was given two doses of one vaccine (BNT162b2 or mRNA-1273). These receptors lack a known antigen. Assay used: immunoSEQ multiplex PCR; TCRdb lists only in-frame clones, some missing. The repertoire has about 14,000 clones, 78% of them found once; the top ten carry about 30%. This material consisted of CD4+ T cells from PBMCs cultured with HCoV-NL63 spike peptides, taken after COVID-19 vaccination. The receptors derive from a human donor who had a prior SARS-CoV-2 infection.

The chain joins TRBV9 to TRBJ2-3, with D possibly being TRBD1 (5 bases). Germline V gene data show CDR1 as SGDLS and CDR2 as YYNGEE. V shed 3 bases and J shed 0 bases, with 14 bases lying between them. The CDR3 has 16 residues. The DNA of the CDR3 is TGTGCCAGCAGCGGACGACAGATAACTAGCACAGATACGCAGTATTTT. Protein: CASSGRQITSTDTQYF.

This chain uses TRBV6-1 with TRBJ1-2, with D unresolved. This CDR3 contains 12 residues. Looked up from germline, CDR1 is MNHNS and CDR2 is SASEGT. Trimming stripped 0 bases from V and 7 bases from J, with 6 bases between. CDR3 nucleotides: TGTGCCAGCAGTGAAGCGGACGGTGGCTACACCTTC. Protein: CASSEADGGYTF.

CDR3 DNA: TGTGCCAGCTCGCAAGCGAACGAGCAGTACTTC. It encodes CASSQANEQYF. V and J are TRBV18 and TRBJ2-7; D not certain. The CDR3 runs 11 residues. Germline loops: CDR1 KGHSH, CDR2 LQKENI. Trimming cost V 6 bases and J 5 bases, with 8 bases left between them.

The V and J genes are TRBV2 and TRBJ2-2; no firm D call. With 1 base removed from V and 8 bases from J, the gap between germline ends came to 14 bases. The length of the CDR3 is 15 residues. CDR1 and CDR2 from the germline V gene are SNHLY and FYNNEI. The chain's CDR3 is CASSEGITASGELFF. The CDR3 bases are TGTGCCAGCAGTGAAGGAATCACCGCGAGTGGGGAGCTGTTTTTT.

V gene TRBV5-1 combines with J gene TRBJ2-1; D is possibly TRBD2 (5 bases). V lost 1 base and J 4 bases, leaving 9 bases between the germline ends. From germline, CDR1 is SGHRS and CDR2 YFSETQ. CDR3 length: 14 amino acids. The CDR3 DNA follows: TGCGCCAGCAGCTTGAGGCCGGGGTACAATGAGCAGTTCTTC. Amino acid sequence: CASSLRPGYNEQFF.

This clone was seen once. The V and J genes are TRBV9 and TRBJ1-3; TRBD1 matches at 8 bases. CDR1 and CDR2 from the germline V gene are SGDLS and YYNGEE. Trimming removed 3 bases from V and 4 bases from J; junction bases left unmatched: 6. The CDR3 extends over 15 amino acids. In nucleotides, the CDR3 is TGTGCCAGCAGCGAAACCGGGACAGGCGGAAACACCATATATTTT. The encoded protein is CASSETGTGGNTIYF.

Regarding this clone: The sample carries other DNA sequences with the same CDR3. V and J are TRBV30 and TRBJ2-5; the match to TRBD2 covers 7 bases. CDR1 and CDR2 from the germline V gene are GTSNPN and SVGIG (reference sequence). The CDR3 has 13 amino acids. The V segment lost 0 bases and the J segment 7 bases; nucleotides outside the gene matches: 5. CDR3 sequence (DNA): TGTGCCTGGAGTGTGTCGGGGGAGGGGACCCAGTACTTC. Protein sequence: CAWSVSGEGTQYF. Variable domain in full (rest from reference TRBV30 and TRBJ2-5): SQTIHQWPATLVQPVGSPLSLECTVEGTSNPNLYWYRQAAGRGLQLLFYSVGIGQISSEVPQNLSASRPQDRQFILSSKKLLLSDSGFYLCAWSVSGEGTQYFGPGTRLLVL.

This clone turned up a few times. This chain joins TRBV29-1 and TRBJ1-2; D is unclear. The CDR3 has 9 residues. Trimming removed 3 bases at V and 8 bases at J, with 4 bases between. The germline CDR1 and CDR2 sequences are SQVTM and ANQGSEA. This CDR3 is CSVDRGYTF. The CDR3 DNA is TGCAGCGTTGATAGAGGCTACACCTTC.

The V and J genes are TRBV6-5 and TRBJ1-5; 7 bases line up with TRBD1. CDR3 length equals 14 residues. Per the germline V gene, CDR1 is MNHEY and CDR2 is SVGAGI. J lost 10 bases, V lost 0 bases, and 6 bases had no gene match. In DNA form, the CDR3 reads TGTGCCAGCAGTTACTCCCCAGGGGGTAGTCCCCAGCATTTT. Translated, it gives CASSYSPGGSPQHF.

The V gene is TRBV11-3, the J gene TRBJ2-3, with D perhaps given as TRBD1 or TRBD2 (5 bases each). The CDR3 loop spans 14 amino acids. In germline, CDR1 is SGHNT, CDR2 YENEEA. V lost 3 bases and J 2 bases, leaving 9 bases between the germline ends. The CDR3 DNA sequence: TGTGCCAGCAGCTTGGTCGGGGCCACAGATACGCAGTATTTT. It encodes CASSLVGATDTQYF.

This chain joins TRBV27 and TRBJ2-1, with TRBD2 identical over 11 bases. CDR3 length: 14 amino acids. V lost 0 bases and J lost 10; bases outside the gene matches: 2. Germline V gene data show CDR1 as MNHEY and CDR2 as SMNVEV (reference sequence). DNA of the CDR3: TGTGCCAGCAGTTTATCCCGACTAGCGGGAGAGCAGTTCTTC. As protein: CASSLSRLAGEQFF.

The genes are TRBV18 and TRBJ2-7, with TRBD1 identical over 12 bases. Germline-derived CDR1 and CDR2 are KGHSH and LQKENI. There are 14 residues in the CDR3. Germline trimming cut 3 bases from V and 5 bases from J; bases unmatched to any gene: 2. The CDR3 region is CASSPGQGANEQYF. Here the CDR3 DNA reads TGTGCCAGCTCACCGGGACAGGGGGCCAACGAGCAGTACTTC.

The rearrangement uses TRBV4-3 and TRBJ2-7, with TRBD2 matching 10 bases. The CDR3 sequence is 17 residues long. V lost 0 bases, J lost 4 bases, and 9 bases stayed unmatched. The germline CDR1 and CDR2 sequences are LGHNA and YSLEER. The CDR3 DNA reads as TGCGCCAGCAGCCAAGATTTTGGGGCTAGCGGGAGTTACGAGCAGTACTTC. Translation: CASSQDFGASGSYEQYF.

The chain has TRBV2 and TRBJ2-2; tentative D call: TRBD1 (7 bases). CDR1 and CDR2 (germline): SNHLY, FYNNEI. Trimming stripped 6 bases from V and 7 bases from J, with 12 bases between. CDR3 length equals 13 residues. CDR3 amino acids: CASRQGGIGELFF. The CDR3 nucleotides are TGTGCCAGCAGGCAGGGGGGAATCGGGGAGCTGTTTTTT.

This clone was observed a single time. The V gene is TRBV7-2, the J gene TRBJ2-1; TRBD1 might be the D (5 bases). Germline CDR1 and CDR2: SGHTA and FQGNSA. The CDR3 is 15 residues long. Trimming shortened V by 7 bases and J by 0 bases, and 13 bases separated the two germline ends. CDR3 bases: TGTGCCAGCACCCCACCAGGGCACTCCTACAATGAGCAGTTCTTC. It specifies CASTPPGHSYNEQFF.

The chain has TRBV9 and TRBJ2-2; 9 bases line up with TRBD1. CDR3 length equals 16 residues. With V trimmed by 2 bases and J by 7 bases, 9 bases remained unmatched. Germline V gives CDR1 SGDLS, CDR2 YYNGEE. This CDR3 is CASSVRDRVTGGELFF. The CDR3 DNA reads TGTGCCAGCAGCGTGCGGGACAGGGTAACAGGCGGGGAGCTGTTTTTT.

The chain joins TRBV4-2 to TRBJ2-6, with a weak D call TRBD1 (5 bases). CDR3 length: 16 amino acids. Looked up from germline, CDR1 is LGHNA and CDR2 is YNFKEQ. The V end was cut by 0 bases, the J end by 4 bases, with 10 bases between. CDR3 coding DNA: TGTGCCAGCAGCCAAGAAACAGGCGGCGGGGCCAACGTCCTGACTTTC. Translated, it gives CASSQETGGGANVLTF.

The CDR3 sequence: CAISDPGDADTQYF. CDR3 DNA: TGTGCCATCAGCGACCCAGGGGATGCAGATACGCAGTATTTT. The rearrangement uses TRBV10-3 and TRBJ2-3; D might be TRBD1 (6 bases). The germline V and J ends were trimmed by 6 bases and 4 bases, with 14 bases remaining between them. Germline V gene lookup returns CDR1 ENHRY and CDR2 SYGVKD. This CDR3 region has 14 residues.

The chain has TRBV14 and TRBJ2-7, with TRBD1 matching 10 bases. After removal of 3 bases from V and 1 base from J, the junction contained 6 bases not matched to a gene. This CDR3 has 16 amino acids. The germline V gene has CDR1 SGHDN and CDR2 FVKESK. CDR3 DNA: TGTGCCAGCAGCCACAAGAGGACAGGGGGGTCCTACGAGCAGTACTTC. Protein: CASSHKRTGGSYEQYF.

The chain uses TRBV7-3 and TRBJ2-5, with TRBD1 matching 9 bases. The V gene end was trimmed by 5 bases and the J gene end by 5 bases; junction bases not matched to a gene: 9. Per germline, CDR1 SGHTA and CDR2 FQGTGA. The CDR3 has 15 amino acids. CDR3 nucleotide sequence: TGTGCCAGCAGCGATGGGACAGGGTCGTACGAGACCCAGTACTTC. Its translation: CASSDGTGSYETQYF.

The gene calls are TRBV11-2 and TRBJ2-2, with D hard to call. With 4 bases removed from V and 1 base from J, the gap between germline ends came to 7 bases. Germline V lookup: CDR1 SGHAT, CDR2 FQNNGV. The CDR3 has 14 amino acids. CDR3 sequence (DNA): TGTGCCAGCAGCTCCATTCAGAACACCGGGGAGCTGTTTTTT. Its protein product is CASSSIQNTGELFF. The variable domain in full, with the rest retrieved from reference TRBV11-2 and TRBJ2-2, is EAGVAQSPRYKIIEKRQSVAFWCNPISGHATLYWYQQILGQGPKLLIQFQNNGVVDDSQLPKDRFSAERLKGVDSTLKIQPAKLEDSAVYLCASSSIQNTGELFFGEGSRLTVL.

The rearrangement joins TRBV5-6 to TRBJ2-7, with D perhaps given as TRBD1 or TRBD2 (5 bases each). Germline CDR1 reads SGHDT; CDR2 reads YYEEEE. The ends were cut back, 4 bases at V and 2 bases at J, with 16 bases in the middle. The CDR3 length is 15 residues. Here the CDR3 DNA reads TGTGCCAGCAGCGCCGGGACGGCGGGCACCTACGAGCAGTACTTC. Its protein is CASSAGTAGTYEQYF.

This clone has a single count. CDR3 nucleotide sequence: TGTGCTAGTGGTTTGGTCACCGGTGGGACACCAATTCAAGATACGCAGTATTTT. This translates into CASGLVTGGTPIQDTQYF. The chain recombines TRBV12-5 with TRBJ2-3; perhaps TRBD1 as D (6 bases). The CDR3 has 18 amino acids. The V end was cut by 0 bases, the J end by 5 bases, with 21 bases between. Looked up from germline, CDR1 is LGHNT and CDR2 is FRNRAP.

The chain joins TRBV10-3 to TRBJ1-2; TRBD1 matches 7 bases. The CDR3 runs 13 residues. Germline loops: CDR1 ENHRY, CDR2 SYGVKD. The ends lost 4 bases at V and 6 bases at J; junction bases unmatched: 5. CDR3 protein: CAISGQGRDGYTF. Here the CDR3 DNA reads TGTGCCATCAGTGGACAGGGACGGGATGGCTACACCTTC.